Below, 22 T cell receptor beta chains from the same sample are listed, as sequenced in a study of blood T cells in healthy people across ages. The use of a sample-barcoded 5' primer and a J-beta primer mix characterized a second PCR of about 7 to 12 cycles. TCRdb used MiXCR to reprocess the 5' RACE reads, holding one entry per CDR3 protein. The table includes hundreds of thousands of distinct CDR3 sequences, roughly half detected once. Sequences were obtained from blood. These receptors were taken from a woman aged 80 or over in good health.

This clonotype was detected many times. V and J are TRBV27 and TRBJ1-2; TRBD1 agrees at 9 bases. Per germline, CDR1 MNHEY and CDR2 SMNVEV (reference sequence). This CDR3 has 15 residues. V gave up 2 bases and J gave up 3 bases; unmatched junction bases: 4. CDR3: CASSLKGTGYYGYTF. The CDR3 nucleotides read TGTGCCAGCAGTTTAAAGGGGACAGGGTACTATGGCTACACCTTC.

This chain connects TRBV9 to TRBJ2-6; D is ambiguous. Germline V CDR1 and CDR2: SGDLS, YYNGEE. The CDR3 has 16 residues. V shed 3 bases and J shed 0 bases, with 10 bases lying between them. CDR3 sequence (DNA): TGTGCCAGCAGCGGAATCACAAGCTCTGGGGCCAACGTCCTGACTTTC. Its translation is CASSGITSSGANVLTF.

This clonotype was detected many times. The chain uses TRBV3-1 and TRBJ2-7; 9 positions agree with TRBD2. CDR1 and CDR2 (germline): LGHDT, YNNKEL (reference sequence). The CDR3 runs to 15 residues. The V and J ends lost 0 bases and 10 bases, in that order; junction bases with no gene match: 10. CDR3 sequence (DNA): TGTGCCAGCAGCCAAGAACAAGCGGGAGGAAACCGTCAGTACTTC. It specifies CASSQEQAGGNRQYF.

This chain connects TRBV27 to TRBJ2-7; 8 bases align to TRBD1. The CDR3 is 14 residues long. V was clipped by 4 bases and J by 2 bases; unmatched bases: 4. The germline V gene encodes CDR1 MNHEY and CDR2 SMNVEV (reference sequence). The CDR3 region has the DNA TGTGCCAGCAGTTCCATGACAGGGGCCTACGAGCAGTACTTC. Its translation: CASSSMTGAYEQYF.

At least ten counts were recorded for this clonotype. The chain is built from TRBV20-1 and TRBJ2-5, with D tentatively TRBD2 (5 bases). The V end lost 3 bases, the J end lost 2 bases, and 16 bases lay between the germline ends. The CDR3 spans 15 residues. CDR1 and CDR2 (germline): DFQATT, SNEGSKA (reference sequence). The CDR3 nucleotides are TGCAGTGCTAGGACCCAGGAGGACTGGCAAGAGACCCAGTACTTC. The encoded protein is CSARTQEDWQETQYF.

This clonotype was seen ten or more times. The chain joins TRBV6-6 to TRBJ2-5; D is tentatively TRBD1 or TRBD2 (5 bases each). CDR1 is MNHNY and CDR2 is SVGAGI in the germline V gene (reference sequence). The CDR3 runs 14 residues. Trimming stripped 7 bases from V and 1 base from J, with 13 bases between. The chain's CDR3 is CASMGTGFQETQYF. The CDR3 nucleotides read TGTGCCAGCATGGGGACGGGCTTCCAAGAGACCCAGTACTTC.

The CDR3 sequence: CASSQETLYYNEQFF. CDR3 bases: TGTGCCAGCAGCCAAGAGACGCTCTACTACAATGAGCAGTTCTTC. J is TRBJ2-1 and V is TRBV3-1; D remains ambiguous. The V and J ends lost 0 bases and 3 bases respectively, with 9 bases between them. Germline CDR1 and CDR2: LGHDT and YNNKEL (reference sequence). The CDR3 length is 15 residues.

The V gene is TRBV20-1, the J gene TRBJ2-7, with D hard to call. The CDR3 has 13 residues. Trimming removed 5 bases at V and 6 bases at J, with 17 bases between. CDR1 is DFQATT, CDR2 SNEGSKA, per germline (reference sequence). CDR3: CSARFNSFLEQYF. The DNA for the CDR3 is TGCAGTGCTCGATTCAACAGCTTTCTCGAGCAGTACTTC.

In the case of this clonotype: A much larger clone sits a single nucleotide away, making a read error possible. V is TRBV5-1 and J is TRBJ2-1; 9 bases agree with TRBD2. V gave up 4 bases and J gave up 6 bases; unmatched junction bases: 5. The CDR3 consists of 14 residues. CDR1 and CDR2 from the germline V gene are SGHRS and YFSETQ. The CDR3 is CASSPSGASNEQFF. The CDR3 DNA follows: TGCGCCAGCAGCCCTAGCGGGGCAAGCAATGAGCAGTTCTTC.

This clonotype has ten or more counts. The chain joins TRBV12-3 or TRBV12-4 to TRBJ2-5, with D perhaps matching TRBD2 (6 bases). This CDR3 is 12 amino acids long. Trimming took 8 bases from V and 3 from J, leaving 10 bases between them. This CDR3 reads CASGLTEETQYF. CDR3 sequence (DNA): TGTGCCAGCGGACTAACCGAAGAGACCCAGTACTTC.

This chain connects TRBV27 to TRBJ2-7; D may be TRBD1 (5 bases). The V gene lost 0 bases and the J gene lost 2 bases, with 14 bases spanning the gap. The CDR3 sequence is 16 residues long. Germline CDR1 reads MNHEY; CDR2 reads SMNVEV (reference sequence). CDR3 coding DNA: TGTGCCAGCAGTTTATCCCCCCTAGACAGAACCTACGAGCAGTACTTC. Translation: CASSLSPLDRTYEQYF.

The V and J genes are TRBV7-2 and TRBJ2-3; D might be TRBD1 (6 bases). Trimming cost V 1 base and J 6 bases, with 11 bases left between them. Per the germline V gene, CDR1 is SGHTA and CDR2 is FQGNSA. CDR3 length: 14 residues. This chain's CDR3 is CASSLDRAVDTQYF. The CDR3 nucleotides read TGTGCCAGCAGCTTAGACAGGGCCGTCGATACGCAGTATTTT.

In this sample, this clonotype turned up once. The rearrangement joins TRBV4-2 to TRBJ2-7; perhaps TRBD2 as D (6 bases). CDR1 is LGHNA and CDR2 is YNFKEQ in the germline V gene. The germline V and J ends were trimmed by 0 bases and 0 bases, with 9 bases remaining between them. The CDR3 covers 15 residues. In nucleotides, the CDR3 is TGTGCCAGCAGCCAAGAGAAAGCGGGCTCCTACGAGCAGTACTTC. It encodes CASSQEKAGSYEQYF.

This clonotype was observed at least ten times. The chain employs TRBV14 and TRBJ2-1; D gene uncertain. The germline gives CDR1 SGHDN, CDR2 FVKESK. The CDR3 runs to 14 residues. V gave up 4 bases and J gave up 2 bases, with 9 bases separating them. Here the CDR3 reads CASSRTSPYNEQFF. The CDR3 region has the DNA TGTGCCAGCAGCCGGACGTCACCCTACAATGAGCAGTTCTTC.

The chain combines TRBV11-2 with TRBJ2-1; weak D call: TRBD2 (7 bases). Per the germline V gene, CDR1 is SGHAT and CDR2 is FQNNGV. CDR3 length: 16 amino acids. Trimming left V 4 bases short and J 5 bases short, with 18 bases between. CDR3 sequence: CASSSRWTGGDNEQFF. DNA of the CDR3: TGTGCCAGCAGCTCCAGATGGACGGGGGGCGACAATGAGCAGTTCTTC.

The chain recombines TRBV2 with TRBJ2-1; no firm D call. The length of the CDR3 is 15 residues. V lost 3 bases and J 1 base, leaving 10 bases between the germline ends. CDR1 and CDR2 from the germline V gene are SNHLY and FYNNEI. Here the CDR3 reads CASSDGVGSYNEQFF. The DNA for the CDR3 is TGTGCCAGCAGTGATGGCGTCGGGTCCTACAATGAGCAGTTCTTC.

Here the CDR3 reads CASGRGLQNTEAFF. The CDR3 nucleotides are TGCGCCAGCGGCCGGGGACTTCAGAACACTGAAGCTTTCTTT. This chain connects TRBV5-1 to TRBJ1-1; possibly TRBD1 for D (5 bases). V shed 7 bases and J shed 1 base, with 14 bases lying between them. CDR3 size: 14 residues. Germline V gene lookup returns CDR1 SGHRS and CDR2 YFSETQ.

This clonotype was picked up many times. The chain is built from TRBV24-1 and TRBJ2-5, with 7 bases aligning to TRBD1. The J segment lost 2 bases and the V segment lost 4 bases, leaving 6 bases of the junction unmatched. The germline V gene has CDR1 KGHDR and CDR2 SFDVKD. The length of the CDR3 is 15 residues. In DNA, the CDR3 is TGTGCCACCAGTGACTCTCCGGGACAGCAAGAGACCCAGTACTTC. It codes for CATSDSPGQQETQYF.

On this clonotype itself: It may be a read error: a sequence one base away is much more abundant. V usage is TRBV18 and J usage is TRBJ2-1, with D unclear. Trimming shortened V by 3 bases and J by 13 bases, and 16 bases separated the two germline ends. Germline V CDR1 and CDR2: KGHSH, LQKENI. This CDR3 comprises 13 residues. DNA of the CDR3: TGTGCCAGCTCACCTAATTCAGGAGAGACCCAGTTCTTC. It encodes CASSPNSGETQFF.

In regard to this clonotype: Being one base from a much bigger clone, this may be a read error. The rearrangement uses TRBV12-3 or TRBV12-4 and TRBJ2-1, with TRBD1 matching over 9 bases. The junction had 9 bases not matched to a gene; V was cut back by 6 bases and J by 6 bases. This CDR3 comprises 15 residues. CDR3 sequence: CASSVRGQGGNEQFF. The CDR3 DNA is TGTGCCAGCAGCGTACGGGGACAGGGTGGCAATGAGCAGTTCTTC.

J is TRBJ1-6 and V is TRBV5-1, with D hard to call. Per germline, CDR1 SGHRS and CDR2 YFSETQ. This CDR3 is 14 amino acids long. Trimming removed 1 base at V and 5 bases at J, with 7 bases between. The CDR3 reads CASSLPEDNSPLHF. The CDR3 bases are TGCGCCAGCAGCTTGCCCGAAGATAATTCACCCCTCCACTTT.

In the case of this clonotype: A much larger clone differs by one base, so this may be a read error. This chain joins TRBV12-3 or TRBV12-4 and TRBJ2-7; D might be TRBD2 (6 bases). Trimming removed 5 bases at V and 7 bases at J, with 24 bases between. This CDR3 comprises 16 residues. CDR3 nucleotide sequence: TGTGCCAGCAGTCTGGCCGTGGGTAGCGGCTACAATGAGCAGTACTTC. Translating it yields CASSLAVGSGYNEQYF.